This TCR beta chain was sequenced for a study of shared clonotypes between healthy human individuals. TCRdb keeps only in-frame clones here, not all; method: immunoSEQ multiplex PCR. Seen here are around 510,000 clones, about 80% observed once, and the top ten hold approximately 12%. This CDR3 has 20 residues. With 6 bases removed from V and 3 bases from J, the gap between germline ends came to 30 bases. Germline V gives CDR1 LNHDA, CDR2 SQIVND (reference sequence). The chain combines TRBV19 with TRBJ1-5, with a weak D call TRBD1 (5 bases). Sequencing input: PBMCs. The TCR was taken from a woman between 40 and 50 years old in good health. Some clones in this sample may be carry-over from other donors' samples. The chain's CDR3 is CASSPGTNKIGSLYNQPQHF. CDR3 nucleotide sequence: TGTGCCAGTAGCCCCGGGACCAACAAGATCGGGAGTCTCTACAATCAGCCCCAGCATTTT.